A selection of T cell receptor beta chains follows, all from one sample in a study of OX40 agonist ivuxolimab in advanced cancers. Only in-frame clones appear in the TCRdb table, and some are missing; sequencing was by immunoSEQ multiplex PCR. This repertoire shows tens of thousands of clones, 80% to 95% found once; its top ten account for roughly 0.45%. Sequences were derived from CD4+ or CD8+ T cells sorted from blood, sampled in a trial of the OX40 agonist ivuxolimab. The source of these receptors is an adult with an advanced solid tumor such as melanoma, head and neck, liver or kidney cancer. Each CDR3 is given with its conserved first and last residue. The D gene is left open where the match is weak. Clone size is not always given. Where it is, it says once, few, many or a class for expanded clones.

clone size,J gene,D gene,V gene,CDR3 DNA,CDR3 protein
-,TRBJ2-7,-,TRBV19,TGTGCCAGTAGTATAACGGGCGAGCAGTACTTC,CASSITGEQYF
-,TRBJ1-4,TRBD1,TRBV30,TGTGCCTGGAGTCGACAGGGGGGGGAAAAACTGTTTTTT,CAWSRQGGEKLFF
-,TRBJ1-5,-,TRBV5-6,TGTGCCAGCAGTTTTGATGGGAGCCGGCCCCAGCATTTT,CASSFDGSRPQHF
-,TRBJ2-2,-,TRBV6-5,TGTGCCAGCAGTTACCAGGGTCGCAGAACCGGGGAGCTGTTTTTT,CASSYQGRRTGELFF
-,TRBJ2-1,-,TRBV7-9,TGTGCCAGCAGCTCAGATGGTGGTGAGCAGTTCTTC,CASSSDGGEQFF
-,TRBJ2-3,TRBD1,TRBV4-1,TGCGCCAGCAGCCGGGACAGCGCGGATACGCAGTATTTT,CASSRDSADTQYF
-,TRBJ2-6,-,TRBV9,TGTGCCAGTGGTTCCGCCACTACTGGGGCCAACGTCCTGACTTTC,CASGSATTGANVLTF
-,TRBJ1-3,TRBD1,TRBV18,TGTGCCAGCTCACCTATGAGGGGGCAGCGAAACACCATATATTTT,CASSPMRGQRNTIYF
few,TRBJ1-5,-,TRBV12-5,TGTGCTAGTGGCTTTGGACAGTACAATCAGCCCCAGCATTTT,CASGFGQYNQPQHF
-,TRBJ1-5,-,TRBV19,TGTGCCAGTAGTATGGAGATCGGGAGGATCAATCAGCCCCAGCATTTT,CASSMEIGRINQPQHF
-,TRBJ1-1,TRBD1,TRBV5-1,TGCGCCAGCAGCCAACGGACAGGGATGAACACTGAAGCTTTCTTT,CASSQRTGMNTEAFF
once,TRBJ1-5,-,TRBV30,TGTGCCTGGAGCGACCAAAGTTGGTTTTCAGCCCAGCATTTT,CAWSDQSWFSAQHF
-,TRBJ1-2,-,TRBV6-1,TGTGCCAGCAGTGAAGTCGGGGGGAGTAGCGGCTACACCTTC,CASSEVGGSSGYTF
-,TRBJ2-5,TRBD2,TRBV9,TGTGCCAGCAGCGGAGGGGGACTAGCGGGAGTTGAGACCCAGTACTTC,CASSGGGLAGVETQYF
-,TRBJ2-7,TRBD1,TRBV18,TGTGCCAGCTCACCCAGTTCGGGGACAGGGTCGAACGAGCAGTACTTC,CASSPSSGTGSNEQYF
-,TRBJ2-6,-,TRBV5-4,TGTGCCAGCAGCTTGGTGTTCAGCTCTGGGGCCAACGTCCTGACTTTC,CASSLVFSSGANVLTF
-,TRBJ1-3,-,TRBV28,TGTGCCAGCAGTCTGCCAAGGCATCTAGCTGGAAACACCATATATTTT,CASSLPRHLAGNTIYF
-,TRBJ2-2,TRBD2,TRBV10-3,TGTGCCATCAGCGCCGGGACTAGCGGGAATACGAACACCGGGGAGCTGTTTTTT,CAISAGTSGNTNTGELFF
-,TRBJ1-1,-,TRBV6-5,TGTGCCAGCAGTTACTGGCAGGCCAATGCTTTCTTT,CASSYWQANAFF
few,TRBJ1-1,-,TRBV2,TGTGCCAGCAGGATGAGCGAGGGACATGCTTTCTTT,CASRMSEGHAFF
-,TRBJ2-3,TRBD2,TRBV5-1,TGCGCCAGCAGCACTAGCGGGGCGGCCAGCACAGATACGCAGTATTTT,CASSTSGAASTDTQYF
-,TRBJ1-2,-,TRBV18,TGTGCCAGCTCACCTCGCATATTAAACAGCGAACCCAACTATGGCTACACCTTC,CASSPRILNSEPNYGYTF
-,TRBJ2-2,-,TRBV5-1,TGCGCCAGCAGCGGCAGCTGGACACACACCGGGGAGCTGTTTTTT,CASSGSWTHTGELFF
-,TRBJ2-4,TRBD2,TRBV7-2,TGTGCCAGCAGTACTAGCGGGCGGAGGGGGGACATTCAGTACTTC,CASSTSGRRGDIQYF
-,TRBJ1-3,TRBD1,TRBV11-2,TGTGCCAGCAGCGCCGGGACAGGGGGAAACACCATATATTTT,CASSAGTGGNTIYF
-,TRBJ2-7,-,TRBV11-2,TGTGCCAGCAGCGACTATAAGGGGCGCAACGAGCAGTACTTC,CASSDYKGRNEQYF
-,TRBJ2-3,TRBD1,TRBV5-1,TGCGCCAGCAGCGGGGACAGGGGGACGGTCGGCACAGATACGCAGTATTTT,CASSGDRGTVGTDTQYF
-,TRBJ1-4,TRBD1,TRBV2,TGTGCCAGCAATGGACAGGGGGGGCGTGAAAAACTGTTTTTT,CASNGQGGREKLFF
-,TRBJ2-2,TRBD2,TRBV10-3,TGTGCCATCATGCTAGCGGGAGGCACCGGGGAGCTGTTTTTT,CAIMLAGGTGELFF
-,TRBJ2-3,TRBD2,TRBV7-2,TGTGCCAGCAGCTTAGTGGCTAGCGGCACTAGCACAGATACGCAGTATTTT,CASSLVASGTSTDTQYF
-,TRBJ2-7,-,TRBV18,TGTGCCAGCTCACCAGGGTTAGCGGACTCCTACGAGCAGTACTTC,CASSPGLADSYEQYF
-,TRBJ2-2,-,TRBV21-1,TGTGCCAGCAGCAATTCCTCCCCAGGGACGGAGAACACCGGGGAGCTGTTTTTT,CASSNSSPGTENTGELFF
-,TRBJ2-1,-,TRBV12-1,TGTGCCAGCAGCTTTGGCGGGACTAGGAATGAGCAGTTCTTC,CASSFGGTRNEQFF
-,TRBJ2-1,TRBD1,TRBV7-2,TGTGCCAGCAGCTTAGAGGGGACAGGGGGTTACAATGAGCAGTTCTTC,CASSLEGTGGYNEQFF
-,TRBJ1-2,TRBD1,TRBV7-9,TGTGCCAGCAGCGTACAGGGGAACTATGGCTACACCTTC,CASSVQGNYGYTF
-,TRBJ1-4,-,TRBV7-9,TGTGCCAGCAGCCCTCTGAGGGCAACTAATGAAAAACTGTTTTTT,CASSPLRATNEKLFF
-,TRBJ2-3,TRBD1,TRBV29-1,TGCAGCGGGGGACAGAATACGCAGTATTTT,CSGGQNTQYF
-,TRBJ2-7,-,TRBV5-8,TGTGCCAGCAGCTTGACGCAGTGGGGCTCCTACGAGCAGTACTTC,CASSLTQWGSYEQYF
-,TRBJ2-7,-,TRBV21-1,TGTGCCAGCAGCAAAGATAGGGACGGCCCTATCGCCACCTACGAGCAGTACTTC,CASSKDRDGPIATYEQYF
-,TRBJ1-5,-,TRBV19,TGTGCCAGCCAAGGGGGGGTTAGCAATCAGCCCCAGCATTTT,CASQGGVSNQPQHF
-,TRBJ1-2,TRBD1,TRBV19,TGTGCCAGTAGTACGGACAGGGCCGGATCATTTAACTATGGCTACACCTTC,CASSTDRAGSFNYGYTF